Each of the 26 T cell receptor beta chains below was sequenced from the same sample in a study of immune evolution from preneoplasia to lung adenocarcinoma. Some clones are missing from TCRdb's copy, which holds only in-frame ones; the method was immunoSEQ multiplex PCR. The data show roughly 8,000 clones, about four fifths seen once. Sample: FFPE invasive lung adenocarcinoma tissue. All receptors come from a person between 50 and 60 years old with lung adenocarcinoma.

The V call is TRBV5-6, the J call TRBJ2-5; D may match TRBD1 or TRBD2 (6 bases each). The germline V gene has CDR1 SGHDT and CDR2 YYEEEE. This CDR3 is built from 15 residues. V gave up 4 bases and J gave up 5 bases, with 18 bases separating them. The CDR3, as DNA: TGTGCCAGCAGCCCTAGACAGTTAGGGGGGGAGACCCAGTACTTC. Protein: CASSPRQLGGETQYF.

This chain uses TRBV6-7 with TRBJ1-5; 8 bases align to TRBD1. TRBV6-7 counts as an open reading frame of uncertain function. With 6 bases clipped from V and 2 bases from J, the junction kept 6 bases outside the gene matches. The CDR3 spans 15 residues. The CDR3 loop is CASRKTDRGNQPQHF. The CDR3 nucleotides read TGTGCCAGCAGGAAGACGGACAGGGGCAATCAGCCCCAGCATTTT.

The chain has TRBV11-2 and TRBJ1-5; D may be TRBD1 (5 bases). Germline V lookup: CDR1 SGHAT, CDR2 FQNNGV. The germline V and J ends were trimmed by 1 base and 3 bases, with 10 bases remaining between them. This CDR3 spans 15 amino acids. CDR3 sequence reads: CASSLVSGNNQPQHF. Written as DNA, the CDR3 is TGTGCCAGCAGCTTAGTGTCAGGGAACAATCAGCCCCAGCATTTT.

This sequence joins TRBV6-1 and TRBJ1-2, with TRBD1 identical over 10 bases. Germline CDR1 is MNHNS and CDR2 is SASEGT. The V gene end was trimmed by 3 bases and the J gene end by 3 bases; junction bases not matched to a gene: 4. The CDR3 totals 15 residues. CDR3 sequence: CASSDGTGVDYGYTF. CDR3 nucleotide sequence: TGTGCCAGCAGTGACGGGACAGGGGTAGACTATGGCTACACCTTC.

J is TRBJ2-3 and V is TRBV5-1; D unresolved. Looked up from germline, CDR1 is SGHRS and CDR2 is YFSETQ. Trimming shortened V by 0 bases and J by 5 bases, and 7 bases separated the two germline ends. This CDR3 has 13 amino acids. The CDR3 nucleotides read TGCGCCAGCAGCTTGGGTTCAAGAGATACGCAGTATTTT. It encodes CASSLGSRDTQYF. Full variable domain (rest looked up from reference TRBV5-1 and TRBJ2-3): KAGVTQTPRYLIKTRGQQVTLSCSPISGHRSVSWYQQTPGQGLQFLFEYFSETQRNKGNFPGRFSGRQFSNSRSEMNVSTLELGDSALYLCASSLGSRDTQYFGPGTRLTVL.

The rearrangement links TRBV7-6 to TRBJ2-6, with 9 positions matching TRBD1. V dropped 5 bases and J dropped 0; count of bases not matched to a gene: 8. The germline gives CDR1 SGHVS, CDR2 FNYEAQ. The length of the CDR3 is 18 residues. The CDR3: CASSLRDRARSGANVLTF. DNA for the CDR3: TGTGCCAGCAGCCTCCGGGACAGGGCCCGCTCTGGGGCCAACGTCCTGACTTTC.

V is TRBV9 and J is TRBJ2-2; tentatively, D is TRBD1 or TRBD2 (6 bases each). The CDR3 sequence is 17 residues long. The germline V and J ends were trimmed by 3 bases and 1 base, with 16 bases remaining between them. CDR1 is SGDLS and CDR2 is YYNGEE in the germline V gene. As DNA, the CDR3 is TGTGCCAGCAGCGCCCGCTTAGGGGGAGGGAACACCGGGGAGCTGTTTTTT. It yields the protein CASSARLGGGNTGELFF.

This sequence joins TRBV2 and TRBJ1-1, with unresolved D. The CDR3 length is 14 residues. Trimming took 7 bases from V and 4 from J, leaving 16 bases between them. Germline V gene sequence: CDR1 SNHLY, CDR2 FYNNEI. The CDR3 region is CASIRDPSGTEAFF. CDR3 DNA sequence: TGTGCCAGCATACGAGACCCGTCGGGCACTGAAGCTTTCTTT.

CDR3 in amino acids: CASSLEGYGYTF. Here the CDR3 DNA reads TGTGCCAGCAGCCTAGAGGGGTATGGCTACACCTTC. The chain joins TRBV6-5 to TRBJ1-2; D may be TRBD1 (5 bases). The length of the CDR3 is 12 residues. The V and J ends lost 6 bases and 5 bases respectively, with 10 bases between them. The germline gives CDR1 MNHEY, CDR2 SVGAGI.

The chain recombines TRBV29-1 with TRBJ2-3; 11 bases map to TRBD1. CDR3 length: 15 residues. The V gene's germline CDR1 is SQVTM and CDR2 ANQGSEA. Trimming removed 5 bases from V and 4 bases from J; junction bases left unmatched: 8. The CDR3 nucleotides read TGCAGCGTTACTCCCCCGGGACAGGGGGCAGATACGCAGTATTTT. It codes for CSVTPPGQGADTQYF.

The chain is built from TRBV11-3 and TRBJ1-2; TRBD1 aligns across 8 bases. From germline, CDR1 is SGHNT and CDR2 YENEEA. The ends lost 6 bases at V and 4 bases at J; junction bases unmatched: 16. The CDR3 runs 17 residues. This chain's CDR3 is CASSQDHGQGFFYGYTF. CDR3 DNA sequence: TGTGCCAGCAGTCAAGATCACGGACAGGGTTTCTTCTATGGCTACACCTTC.

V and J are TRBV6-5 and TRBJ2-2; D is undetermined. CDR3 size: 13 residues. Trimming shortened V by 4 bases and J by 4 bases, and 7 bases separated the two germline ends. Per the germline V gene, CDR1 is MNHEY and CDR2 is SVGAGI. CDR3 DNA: TGTGCCAGCAGTTGGTCTGGCACCGGGGAGCTGTTTTTT. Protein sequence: CASSWSGTGELFF.

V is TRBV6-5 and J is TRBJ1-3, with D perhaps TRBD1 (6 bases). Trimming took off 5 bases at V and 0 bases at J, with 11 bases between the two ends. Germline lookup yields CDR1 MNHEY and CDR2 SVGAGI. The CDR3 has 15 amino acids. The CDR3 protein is CASSPDRNSGNTIYF. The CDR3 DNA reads TGTGCCAGCAGTCCAGACAGGAACTCTGGAAACACCATATATTTT.

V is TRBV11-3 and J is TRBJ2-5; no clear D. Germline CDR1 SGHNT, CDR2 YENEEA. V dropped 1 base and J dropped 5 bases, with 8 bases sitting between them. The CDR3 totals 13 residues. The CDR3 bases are TGTGCCAGCAGCTTAGGTCGCCAGGAGACCCAGTACTTC. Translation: CASSLGRQETQYF. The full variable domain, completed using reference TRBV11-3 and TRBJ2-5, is EAGVVQSPRYKIIEKKQPVAFWCNPISGHNTLYWYLQNLGQGPELLIRYENEEAVDDSQLPKDRFSAERLKGVDSTLKIQPAELGDSAVYLCASSLGRQETQYFGPGTRLLVL.

CDR3 loop: CASSLVGGKQYF. The DNA of the CDR3 is TGTGCCAGCAGCTTAGTAGGAGGGAAGCAGTACTTC. The genes are TRBV11-2 and TRBJ2-7, with a possible D match to TRBD2 (6 bases). The CDR3 extends over 12 amino acids. Per the germline V gene, CDR1 is SGHAT and CDR2 is FQNNGV. Between the trimmed V and J ends, which lost 1 base and 8 bases, there was a span of 9 bases.

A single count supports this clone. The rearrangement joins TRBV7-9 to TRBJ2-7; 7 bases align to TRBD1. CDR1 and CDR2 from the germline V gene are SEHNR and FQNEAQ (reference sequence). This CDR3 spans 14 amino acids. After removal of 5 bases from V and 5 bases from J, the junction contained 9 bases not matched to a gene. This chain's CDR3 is CASSTLWTGDEQYF. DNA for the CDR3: TGTGCCAGCAGCACACTCTGGACAGGTGACGAGCAGTACTTC.

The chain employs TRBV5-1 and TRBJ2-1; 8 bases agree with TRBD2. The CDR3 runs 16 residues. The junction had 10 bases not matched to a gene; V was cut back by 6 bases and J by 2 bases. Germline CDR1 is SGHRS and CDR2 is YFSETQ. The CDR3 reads CASIEGAGDPYNEQFF. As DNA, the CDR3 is TGCGCCAGCATTGAAGGAGCGGGAGACCCCTACAATGAGCAGTTCTTC.

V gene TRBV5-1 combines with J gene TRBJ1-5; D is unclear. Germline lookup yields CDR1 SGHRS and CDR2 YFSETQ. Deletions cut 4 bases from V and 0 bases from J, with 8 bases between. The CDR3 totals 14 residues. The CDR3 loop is CASSPGFSNQPQHF. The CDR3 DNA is TGCGCCAGCAGCCCGGGATTTAGCAATCAGCCCCAGCATTTT.

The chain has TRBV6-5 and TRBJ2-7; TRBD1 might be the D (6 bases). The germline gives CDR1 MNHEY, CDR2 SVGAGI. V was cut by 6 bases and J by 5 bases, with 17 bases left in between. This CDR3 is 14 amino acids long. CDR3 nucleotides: TGTGCCAGCAGAAAGACAGGATGGGAAAACGAGCAGTACTTC. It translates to CASRKTGWENEQYF.

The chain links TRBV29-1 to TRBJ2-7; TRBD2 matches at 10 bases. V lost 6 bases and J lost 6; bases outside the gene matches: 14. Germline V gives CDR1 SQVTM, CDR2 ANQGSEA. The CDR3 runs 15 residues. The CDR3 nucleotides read TGCAGCGTCTCCTTCGCAGCGGGGGGGCCATCCGAGCAGTACTTC. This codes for CSVSFAAGGPSEQYF.

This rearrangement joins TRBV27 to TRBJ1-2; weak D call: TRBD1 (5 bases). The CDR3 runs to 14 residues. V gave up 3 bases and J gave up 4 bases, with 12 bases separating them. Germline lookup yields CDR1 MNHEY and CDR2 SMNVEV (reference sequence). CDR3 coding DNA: TGTGCCAGCAGTTTGAGCAGGGAAGGCTATGGCTACACCTTC. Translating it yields CASSLSREGYGYTF.

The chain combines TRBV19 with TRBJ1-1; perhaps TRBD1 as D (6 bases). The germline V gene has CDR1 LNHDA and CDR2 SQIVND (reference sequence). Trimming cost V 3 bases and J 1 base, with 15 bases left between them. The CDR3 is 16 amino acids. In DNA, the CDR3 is TGTGCCAGTAGTATGGGATTCACAGGGACGAACACTGAAGCTTTCTTT. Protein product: CASSMGFTGTNTEAFF.

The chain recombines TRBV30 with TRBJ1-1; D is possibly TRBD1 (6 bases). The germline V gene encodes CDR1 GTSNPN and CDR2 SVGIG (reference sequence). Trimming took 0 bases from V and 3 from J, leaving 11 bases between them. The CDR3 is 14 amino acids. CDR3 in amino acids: CAWSVGHDYTEAFF. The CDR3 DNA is TGTGCCTGGAGTGTGGGACACGACTACACTGAAGCTTTCTTT.

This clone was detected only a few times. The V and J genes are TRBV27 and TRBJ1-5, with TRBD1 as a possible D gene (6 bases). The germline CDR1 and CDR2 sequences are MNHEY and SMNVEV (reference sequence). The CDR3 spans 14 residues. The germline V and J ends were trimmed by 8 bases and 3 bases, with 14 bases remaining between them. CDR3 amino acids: CASHKTGSNQPQHF. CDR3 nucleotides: TGTGCCAGCCATAAAACAGGGTCCAATCAGCCCCAGCATTTT.

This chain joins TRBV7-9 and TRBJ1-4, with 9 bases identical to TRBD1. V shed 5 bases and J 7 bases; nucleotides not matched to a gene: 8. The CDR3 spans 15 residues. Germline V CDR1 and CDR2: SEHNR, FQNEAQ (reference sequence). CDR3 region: CASSPAGDRAEKLFF. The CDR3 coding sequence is TGTGCCAGCAGCCCAGCGGGGGACAGGGCTGAAAAACTGTTTTTT.

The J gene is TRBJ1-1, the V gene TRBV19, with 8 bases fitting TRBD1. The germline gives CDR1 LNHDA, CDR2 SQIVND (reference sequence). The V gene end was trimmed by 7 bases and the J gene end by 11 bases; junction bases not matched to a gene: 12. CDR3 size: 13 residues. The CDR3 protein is CASTWGRDRPAFF. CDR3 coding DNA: TGTGCCAGTACATGGGGGCGGGACAGGCCCGCTTTCTTT.